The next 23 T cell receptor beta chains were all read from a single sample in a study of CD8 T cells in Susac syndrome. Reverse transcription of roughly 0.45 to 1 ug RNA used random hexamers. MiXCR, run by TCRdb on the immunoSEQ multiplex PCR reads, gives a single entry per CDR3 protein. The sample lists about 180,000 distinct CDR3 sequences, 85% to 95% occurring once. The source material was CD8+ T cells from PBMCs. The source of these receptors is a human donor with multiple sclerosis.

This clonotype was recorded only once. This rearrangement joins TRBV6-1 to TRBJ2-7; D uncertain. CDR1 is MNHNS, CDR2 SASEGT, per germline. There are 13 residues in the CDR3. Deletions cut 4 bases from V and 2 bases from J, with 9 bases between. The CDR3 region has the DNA TGTGCCAGCAGTGCAGCTATAACCTACGAGCAGTACTTC. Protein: CASSAAITYEQYF.

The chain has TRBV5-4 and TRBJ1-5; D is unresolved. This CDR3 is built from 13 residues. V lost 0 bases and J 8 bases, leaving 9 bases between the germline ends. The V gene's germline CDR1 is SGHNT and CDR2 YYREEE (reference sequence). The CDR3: CASSLDRTEPQHF. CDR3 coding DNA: TGTGCCAGCAGCTTGGACAGAACTGAGCCCCAGCATTTT.

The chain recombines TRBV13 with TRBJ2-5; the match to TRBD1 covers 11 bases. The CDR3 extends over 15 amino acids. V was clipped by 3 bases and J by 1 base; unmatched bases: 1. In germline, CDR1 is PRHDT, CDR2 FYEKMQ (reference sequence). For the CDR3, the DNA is TGTGCCAGCAGCTTCGGACAGGGGGCCCAAGAGACCCAGTACTTC. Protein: CASSFGQGAQETQYF.

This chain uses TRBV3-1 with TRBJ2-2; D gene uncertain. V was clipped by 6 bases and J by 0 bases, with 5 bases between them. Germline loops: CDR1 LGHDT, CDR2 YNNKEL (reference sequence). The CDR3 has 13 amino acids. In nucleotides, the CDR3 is TGTGCCAGCAGTTTAACGAACACCGGGGAGCTGTTTTTT. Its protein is CASSLTNTGELFF.

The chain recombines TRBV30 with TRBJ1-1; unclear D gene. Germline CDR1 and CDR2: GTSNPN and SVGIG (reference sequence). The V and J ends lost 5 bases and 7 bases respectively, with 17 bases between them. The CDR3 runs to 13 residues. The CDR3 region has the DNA TGTGCCTGGGGCCAGTCCCTCCCCGGTGAAGCTTTCTTT. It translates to CAWGQSLPGEAFF.

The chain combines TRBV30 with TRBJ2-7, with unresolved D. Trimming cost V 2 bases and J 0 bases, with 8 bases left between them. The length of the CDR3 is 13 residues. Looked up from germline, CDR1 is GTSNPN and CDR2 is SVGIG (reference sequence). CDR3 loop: CAWSSGSSYEQYF. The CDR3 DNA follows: TGTGCCTGGAGTTCCGGCAGCTCCTACGAGCAGTACTTC.

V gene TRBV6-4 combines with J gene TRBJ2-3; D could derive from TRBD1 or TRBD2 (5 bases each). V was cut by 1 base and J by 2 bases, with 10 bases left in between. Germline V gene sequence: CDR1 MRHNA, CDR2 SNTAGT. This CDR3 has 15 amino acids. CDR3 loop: CASSDLGTPTDTQYF. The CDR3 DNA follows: TGTGCCAGCAGTGACTTGGGGACCCCCACAGATACGCAGTATTTT.

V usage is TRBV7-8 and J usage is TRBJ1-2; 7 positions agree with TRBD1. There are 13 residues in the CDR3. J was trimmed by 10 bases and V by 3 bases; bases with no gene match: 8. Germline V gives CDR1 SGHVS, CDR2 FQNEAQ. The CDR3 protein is CASSFPTGSDYTF. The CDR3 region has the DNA TGTGCCAGCAGCTTCCCGACAGGGTCGGACTACACCTTC.

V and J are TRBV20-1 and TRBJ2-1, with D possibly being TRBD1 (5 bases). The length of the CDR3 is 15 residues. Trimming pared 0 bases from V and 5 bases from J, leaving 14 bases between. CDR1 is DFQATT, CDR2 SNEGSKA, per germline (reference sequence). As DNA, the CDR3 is TGCAGTGCTAGAGAAGGGGTCTTTGGGCACAATGAGCAGTTCTTC. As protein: CSAREGVFGHNEQFF.

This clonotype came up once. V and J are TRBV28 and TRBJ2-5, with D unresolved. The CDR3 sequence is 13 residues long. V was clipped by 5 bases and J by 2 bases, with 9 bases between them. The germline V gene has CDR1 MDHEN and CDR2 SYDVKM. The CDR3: CASSPGEQETQYF. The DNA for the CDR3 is TGTGCCAGCAGTCCAGGCGAACAAGAGACCCAGTACTTC.

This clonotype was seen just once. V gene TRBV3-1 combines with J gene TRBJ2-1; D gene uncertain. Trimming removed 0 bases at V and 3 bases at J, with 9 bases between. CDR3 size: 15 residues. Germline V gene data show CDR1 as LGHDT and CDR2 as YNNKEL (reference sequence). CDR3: CASSQEASLYNEQFF. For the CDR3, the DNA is TGTGCCAGCAGCCAAGAAGCAAGCCTCTACAATGAGCAGTTCTTC.

CDR3 sequence reads: CASSEPFYEQYF. The DNA for the CDR3 is TGTGCCAGCAGTGAACCTTTCTACGAGCAGTACTTC. The genes are TRBV2 and TRBJ2-7; no reliable D call. The CDR3 runs 12 residues. The V end was cut by 2 bases, the J end by 3 bases, with 5 bases between. The germline CDR1 and CDR2 sequences are SNHLY and FYNNEI. Full variable domain (outside the CDR3, taken from reference TRBV2 and TRBJ2-7): EPEVTQTPSHQVTQMGQEVILRCVPISNHLYFYWYRQILGQKVEFLVSFYNNEISEKSEIFDDQFSVERPDGSNFTLKIRSTKLEDSAMYFCASSEPFYEQYFGPGTRLTVT.

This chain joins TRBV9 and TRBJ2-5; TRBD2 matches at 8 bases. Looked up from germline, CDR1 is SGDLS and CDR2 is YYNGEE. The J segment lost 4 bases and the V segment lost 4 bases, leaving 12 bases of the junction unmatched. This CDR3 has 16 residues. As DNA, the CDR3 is TGTGCCAGCAGCCCCACCCCGGGGGGGGCGGGAGAGACCCAGTACTTC. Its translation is CASSPTPGGAGETQYF.

This chain's CDR3 is CAWSDSRNPRYEQYF. The CDR3 DNA follows: TGTGCCTGGAGTGACTCTCGGAATCCCCGCTACGAGCAGTACTTC. The V call is TRBV30, the J call TRBJ2-7, with unresolved D. Per germline, CDR1 GTSNPN and CDR2 SVGIG (reference sequence). V was shortened by 1 base and J by 3 bases, with 16 bases between the two germline ends. The CDR3 runs to 15 residues.

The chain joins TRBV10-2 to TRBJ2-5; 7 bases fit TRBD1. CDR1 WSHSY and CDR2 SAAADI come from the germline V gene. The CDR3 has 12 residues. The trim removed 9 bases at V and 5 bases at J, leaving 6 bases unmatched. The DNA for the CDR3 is TGCGCCAGTGGGACAGACCCCGAGACCCAGTACTTC. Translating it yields CASGTDPETQYF.

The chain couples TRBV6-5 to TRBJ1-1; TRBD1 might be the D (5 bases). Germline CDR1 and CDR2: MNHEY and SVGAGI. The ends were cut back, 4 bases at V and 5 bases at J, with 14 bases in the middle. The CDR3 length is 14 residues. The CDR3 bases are TGTGCCAGCAGTTCCACAGGAGGATGGACTGAAGCTTTCTTT. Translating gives CASSSTGGWTEAFF.

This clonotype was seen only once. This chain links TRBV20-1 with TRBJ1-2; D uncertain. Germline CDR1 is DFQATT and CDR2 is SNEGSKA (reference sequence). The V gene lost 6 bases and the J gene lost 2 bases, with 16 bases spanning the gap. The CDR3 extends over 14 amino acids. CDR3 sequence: CSAKETEANYGYTF. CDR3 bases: TGCAGTGCGAAAGAGACCGAGGCCAACTATGGCTACACCTTC.

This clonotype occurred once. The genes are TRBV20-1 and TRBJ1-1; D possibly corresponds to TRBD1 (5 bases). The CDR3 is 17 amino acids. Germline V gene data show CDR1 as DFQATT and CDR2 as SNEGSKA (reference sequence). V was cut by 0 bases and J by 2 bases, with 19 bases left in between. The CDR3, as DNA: TGCAGTGCTAGAGATTTCCGCTTAGGACACTTAAACACTGAAGCTTTCTTT. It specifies CSARDFRLGHLNTEAFF.

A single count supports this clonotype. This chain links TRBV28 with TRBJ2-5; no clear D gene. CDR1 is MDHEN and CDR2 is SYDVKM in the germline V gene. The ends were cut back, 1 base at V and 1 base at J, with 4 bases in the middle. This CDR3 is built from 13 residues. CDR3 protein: CASSLLVQETQYF. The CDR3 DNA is TGTGCCAGCAGTTTATTGGTCCAAGAGACCCAGTACTTC. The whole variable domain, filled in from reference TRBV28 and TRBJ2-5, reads DVKVTQSSRYLVKRTGEKVFLECVQDMDHENMFWYRQDPGLGLRLIYFSYDVKMKEKGDIPEGYSVSREKKERFSLILESASTNQTSMYLCASSLLVQETQYFGPGTRLLVL.

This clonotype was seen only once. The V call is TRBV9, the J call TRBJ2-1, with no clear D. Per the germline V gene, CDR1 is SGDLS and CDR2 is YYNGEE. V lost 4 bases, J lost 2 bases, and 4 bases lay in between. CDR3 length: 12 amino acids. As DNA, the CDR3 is TGTGCCAGCAGCAGGGCCTACAATGAGCAGTTCTTC. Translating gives CASSRAYNEQFF.

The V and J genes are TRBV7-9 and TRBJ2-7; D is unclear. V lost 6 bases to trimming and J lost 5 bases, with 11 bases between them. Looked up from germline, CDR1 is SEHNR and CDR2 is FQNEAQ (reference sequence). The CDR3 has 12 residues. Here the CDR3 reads CASSPIAHEQYF. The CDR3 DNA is TGTGCCAGCAGTCCGATAGCCCACGAGCAGTACTTC.

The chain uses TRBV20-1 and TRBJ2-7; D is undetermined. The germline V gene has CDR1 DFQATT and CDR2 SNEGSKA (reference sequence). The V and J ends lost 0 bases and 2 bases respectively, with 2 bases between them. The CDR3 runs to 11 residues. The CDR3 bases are TGCAGTGCTAGAGATGCCTACGAGCAGTACTTC. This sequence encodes CSARDAYEQYF.

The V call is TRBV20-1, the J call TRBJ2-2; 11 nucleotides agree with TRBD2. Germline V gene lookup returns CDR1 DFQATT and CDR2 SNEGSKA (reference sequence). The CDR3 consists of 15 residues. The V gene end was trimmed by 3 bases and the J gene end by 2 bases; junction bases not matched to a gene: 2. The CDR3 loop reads CSARTSGKNTGELFF. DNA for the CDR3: TGCAGTGCTAGGACTAGCGGGAAAAACACCGGGGAGCTGTTTTTT.